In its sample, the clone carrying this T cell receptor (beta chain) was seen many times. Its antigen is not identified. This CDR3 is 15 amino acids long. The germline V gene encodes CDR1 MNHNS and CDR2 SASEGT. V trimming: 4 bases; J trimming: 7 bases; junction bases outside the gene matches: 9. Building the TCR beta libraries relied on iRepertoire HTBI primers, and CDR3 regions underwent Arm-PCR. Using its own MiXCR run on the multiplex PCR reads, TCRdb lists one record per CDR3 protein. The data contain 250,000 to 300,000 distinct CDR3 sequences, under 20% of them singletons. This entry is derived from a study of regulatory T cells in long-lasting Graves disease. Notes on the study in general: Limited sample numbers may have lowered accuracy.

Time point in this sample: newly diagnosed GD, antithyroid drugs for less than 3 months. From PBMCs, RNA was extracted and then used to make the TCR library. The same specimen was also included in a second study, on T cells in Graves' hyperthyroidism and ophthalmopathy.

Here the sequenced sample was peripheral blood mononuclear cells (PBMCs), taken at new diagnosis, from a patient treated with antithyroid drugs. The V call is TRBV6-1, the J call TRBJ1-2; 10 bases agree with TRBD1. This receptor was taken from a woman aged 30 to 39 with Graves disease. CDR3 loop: CASSGPDRGGLGYTF. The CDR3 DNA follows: TGTGCCAGCAGTGGCCCGGACAGGGGGGGGCTTGGCTACACCTTC.